The rows below give T cell receptor beta chains drawn from one sample of a study of cytomegalovirus exposure and HLA in healthy donors. Sequencing used immunoSEQ multiplex PCR; TCRdb keeps in-frame clones, though not all of them. The profile shows about 150,000 clones, over 60% of them singletons. Sequences were obtained from PBMCs. These receptors were taken from a woman aged 40 to 49 in good health and CMV-seronegative. CDR3s include the opening cysteine and the closing phenylalanine or tryptophan. D genes are given only for firm matches. Clone size is not always given. Where it is, it says once, few, many or a class for expanded clones.

CDR3 protein,CDR3 DNA,J gene,V gene,clone size,D gene
CASSLAPGQPQHF,TGTGCCAGCAGCTTGGCCCCGGGTCAGCCCCAGCATTTT,TRBJ1-5,TRBV5-4,NA,NA
CASSLGSGAQMETQYF,TGCGCCAGCAGCTTAGGGTCAGGGGCGCAGATGGAGACCCAGTACTTC,TRBJ2-5,TRBV5-1,few,NA
CASMGRISGANVLTF,TGTGCCAGCATGGGGAGGATCTCTGGGGCCAACGTCCTGACTTTC,TRBJ2-6,TRBV11-2,few,NA
CASRPSGGAYEQFF,TGTGCCAGCAGACCTAGCGGGGGGGCTTATGAGCAGTTCTTC,TRBJ2-1,TRBV6-5,NA,TRBD2
CASSSAFGSGELFF,TGCGCCAGCAGCTCGGCCTTCGGGTCCGGGGAGCTGTTTTTT,TRBJ2-2,TRBV5-1,once,NA
CAWSVKNNDQPQHF,TGTGCCTGGAGTGTAAAAAACAATGATCAGCCCCAGCATTTT,TRBJ1-5,TRBV30,NA,NA
CASRDRGIGNTIYF,TGTGCCAGCAGAGACAGGGGGATTGGAAACACCATATATTTT,TRBJ1-3,TRBV6-1,NA,TRBD1
CASSQPGGPYNEQFF,TGCGCCAGCAGCCAACCGGGAGGGCCATACAATGAGCAGTTCTTC,TRBJ2-1,TRBV4-1,NA,TRBD2
CAWTRPGGSYNEQFF,TGTGCCTGGACCCGGCCGGGAGGTTCCTACAATGAGCAGTTCTTC,TRBJ2-1,TRBV30,NA,TRBD2
CASSLVAGGYNEQFF,TGTGCCAGCAGCTTAGTCGCAGGGGGCTACAATGAGCAGTTCTTC,TRBJ2-1,TRBV11-2,NA,TRBD1
CASSLLQGKRQPQHF,TGTGCCAGCAGCTTACTCCAGGGGAAGCGTCAGCCCCAGCATTTT,TRBJ1-5,TRBV5-6,NA,NA
CASSFKGGNTGELFF,TGCGCCAGCAGCTTCAAAGGGGGGAACACCGGGGAGCTGTTTTTT,TRBJ2-2,TRBV5-1,NA,NA
CAWSVWGDSSYGYTF,TGTGCCTGGAGTGTATGGGGGGACAGCAGCTATGGCTACACCTTC,TRBJ1-2,TRBV30,NA,TRBD1
CASSRDSGGVTSYEQYF,TGTGCCAGTAGTAGGGATAGCGGGGGAGTTACCTCCTACGAGCAGTACTTC,TRBJ2-7,TRBV19,NA,TRBD2